This T cell receptor (beta chain) was sequenced during a study of shared clonotypes between healthy human individuals. Study observations and caveats: Sequencing depth was predicted to influence how clonotypes are shared among donors.

TCRdb keeps only in-frame clones here, not all; method: immunoSEQ multiplex PCR. The data hold approximately 1,000,000 clones, with 75% to 80% observed a single time. With respect to this clone: Its specificity is unknown.

This CDR3 spans 14 amino acids. The V end lost 6 bases, the J end lost 2 bases, and 13 bases lay between the germline ends. The germline CDR1 and CDR2 sequences are MDHEN and SYDVKM. From CD4+ cells came CD45RA+ naive and CD45RA-negative memory subsets. The sample comprised memory CD4+ T cells from PBMCs. The subset was: CD45RA-negative fraction. The chain uses TRBV28 and TRBJ1-2; D call uncertain. The receptor's source is a man younger than 35 in good health. Some clones in this sample may be carry-over from other donors' samples. CDR3: CASSLLGENYGYTF. In DNA form, the CDR3 reads TGTGCCAGCAGCCTCCTGGGCGAAAACTATGGCTACACCTTC.